This T cell receptor beta chain emerged from a study of blood T cell repertoires in COVID-19 (dated by TCRdb to 2020 to 2022). At the level of the whole study: Samples from collaborators originated in the United States, Italy and Spain and spanned both the acute and convalescent phases of COVID-19. A de-identified subject ID, COVID-19 status, age in years and sex were almost always included in the sample metadata. HLA class I and class II types, where available, came from metadata supplied by the sample provider rather than from assay-based typing. Samples were obtained from the ongoing ImmuneRACE study (first 160 participants) and from over 1,000 subjects provided by 6 global collaborators. The dataset comprised deeply sampled blood TCRbeta repertoires from subjects exposed to, actively infected with, or recovered from COVID-19. The repertoires were released in a freely available public database meant as a resource for research on the immune response to SARS-CoV-2. The material from the prospective study consisted of cDNA or gDNA derived from T cells, B-cell-depleted T cells, or PBMCs.

In Seattle, one collaborating source enrolled patients while the infection was active and tracked those patients longitudinally over the course of disease. Collaborating institutions collected whole blood in K2EDTA tubes following their own protocols. Collaborator samples were shipped for TCRbeta analysis as frozen whole blood, isolated PBMCs, or DNA extracted from either sample type. This clone was detected once. No antigen is known for it. The record has no base qualities; no much larger clone is one base away. The research as a whole found: The amount of clinical and demographic metadata varied by source and participant and was provided uncurated.

TCRbeta CDR3 regions were amplified from genomic DNA by means of the immunoSEQ Assay, a bias-controlled multiplex PCR. As for how the authors treated the data: The number of nucleated cells in each sample was estimated by amplification of reference gene primers within the assay. To quantify the absolute abundance of each unique TCRbeta CDR3 rearrangement, sequence reads were collapsed and filtered. Productive Simpson clonality was computed per sample as the square root of Simpson's diversity index over productive rearrangements. The immuneACCESS repertoire file appears here via TCRdb, limited to in-frame rearrangements. These files lack a portion of the clones; in checked studies, under half of the deficit traces to unresolved V genes, and the cause of the others is not known. That table is the source of V, J and clone size, and D and trimming were worked out from the DNA. In this sample the table shows 250,000 to 400,000 clones, about 91% of which occur a single time. About 1.5% of the sample lies in the top ten.

The TCR originated in a woman in her thirties with COVID-19, enrolled during active disease. Material: peripheral blood.

The sequenced DNA: TGTGCCAGCAGCCAACAGGGTCGGGTTAGGGAAAAACTGTTTTTT. It is translated as CASSQQGRVREKLFF. The chain uses TRBV5-4 and TRBJ1-4, and possibly TRBD1, on 6 matching bases. CDR3 length: 15 amino acids, cysteine to phenylalanine. Only the CDR3 part of the read is kept: 45 bases, read in frame from the first base. The CDR1 and CDR2 encoded by the germline V gene (reference sequence) are SGHNT and YYREEE. V sheds 4 bases and J sheds 8 bases, leaving 18 bases between their ends.